This entry is about one T cell receptor beta chain. This clone has only one observation. This receptor's antigen is unknown. Base qualities are not at hand, and no much larger clone is one base apart. The immunoSEQ Assay, a bias-controlled multiplex PCR, was used to amplify TCRbeta CDR3 regions from genomic DNA. As for the authors' bioinformatics: Within the assay, amplification of reference gene primers was used to estimate how many nucleated cells each sample contained. Sequence reads were collapsed and filtered to measure the absolute abundance of every unique TCRbeta CDR3 rearrangement. For each sample, productive Simpson clonality was calculated by taking the square root of Simpson's diversity index across productive rearrangements. The immuneACCESS repertoire file appears here via TCRdb, limited to in-frame rearrangements. These files lack a portion of the clones; in checked studies, under half of the deficit traces to unresolved V genes, and the cause of the others is not known. V and J calls and clone size are as listed in that table; D and trimming were resolved from the DNA. The sample table holds roughly 150,000 clones, of which over 70% were seen once. The ten largest account for approximately 8% of the sample.

This entry comes from a study of blood T cell repertoires in COVID-19 (dated by TCRdb to about 2020). Concerning the study at large: Samples covering the acute and convalescent phases of COVID-19 were provided by collaborators in the United States, Italy and Spain. The material from the prospective study consisted of cDNA or gDNA derived from T cells, B-cell-depleted T cells, or PBMCs. The dataset comprised deeply sampled blood TCRbeta repertoires from subjects exposed to, actively infected with, or recovered from COVID-19. The repertoires were made available in a free public database intended to serve as a resource for research on the immune response to SARS-CoV-2. The samples were drawn from two sources: the first 160 participants of the ongoing ImmuneRACE study, and some 1,300 subjects contributed by 6 global collaborators. A de-identified subject ID, COVID-19 status, age in years and sex were almost always included in the sample metadata. HLA class I and class II types, where available, came from metadata supplied by the sample provider rather than from assay-based typing.

Inclusive of the bounding cysteine and phenylalanine, the CDR3 is 15 residues long. CDR3 DNA is the only sequence kept; it has 45 bases, read in frame from the first base. The germline V gene specifies KGHDR as CDR1 and SFDVKD as CDR2. The junction shows trimming of 10 bases on V and 0 bases on J, and the gene matches do not reach 3 bases of it. Findings and caveats that apply to the study as a whole: The amount of clinical and demographic metadata varied by source and participant and was provided uncurated.

Each collaborating institution followed its own protocols to collect whole blood in K2EDTA tubes. For TCRbeta analysis, collaborators shipped samples as frozen whole blood, isolated PBMCs, or DNA extracted from either of those sample types. This sequence uses TRBV24-1 and TRBJ2-1, with 12 middle bases fitting TRBD2. The sequenced sample consisted of peripheral blood. This TCR was sampled from a man aged 50 to 59 with active or convalescent COVID-19. CDR3 reads: CATGLAGNSYNEQFF. The DNA is TGTGCCACAGGACTAGCGGGGAACTCCTACAATGAGCAGTTCTTC.